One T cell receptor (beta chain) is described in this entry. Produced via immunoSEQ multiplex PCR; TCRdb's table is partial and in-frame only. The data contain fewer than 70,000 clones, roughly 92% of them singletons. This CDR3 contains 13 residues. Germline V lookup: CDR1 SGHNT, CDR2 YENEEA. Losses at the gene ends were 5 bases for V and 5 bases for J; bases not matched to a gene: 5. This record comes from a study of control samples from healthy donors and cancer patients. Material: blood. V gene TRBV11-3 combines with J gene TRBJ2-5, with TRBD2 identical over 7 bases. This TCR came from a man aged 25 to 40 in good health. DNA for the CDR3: TGTGCCAGCAGCGCGGGACTACGGGAGACCCAGTACTTC. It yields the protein CASSAGLRETQYF.